This T cell receptor (beta chain) was recovered during a study of cytomegalovirus exposure and HLA in healthy donors. Study conclusions and caveats: The authors later linked a missense DCLRE1C variant to TCR beta V- and J-gene trimming. A later analysis reportedly found that, within productive TCRs, an Asian-associated ancestry cluster had fewer N-insertions than the mean observed across the approximately 700 donors.

The PCR had 60 Vbeta and 13 Jbeta primers. Produced via immunoSEQ multiplex PCR; TCRdb's table is partial and in-frame only. This table holds 140,000 or so clones, 60% to 80% found once. The trim removed 0 bases at V and 8 bases at J, leaving 8 bases unmatched. There are 17 residues in the CDR3. From germline, CDR1 is SGHNT and CDR2 YYREEE (reference sequence). Points on this clone: The antigen is not known.

The sequence was collected from a woman in her thirties in good health and CMV-seronegative. Material: PBMCs. The chain joins TRBV5-4 to TRBJ2-1; 13 bases are a match to TRBD2. For the CDR3, the DNA is TGTGCCAGCAGCTTGGGGGCGGGACTAGCGGGGAACTATGAGCAGTTCTTC. It yields the protein CASSLGAGLAGNYEQFF.